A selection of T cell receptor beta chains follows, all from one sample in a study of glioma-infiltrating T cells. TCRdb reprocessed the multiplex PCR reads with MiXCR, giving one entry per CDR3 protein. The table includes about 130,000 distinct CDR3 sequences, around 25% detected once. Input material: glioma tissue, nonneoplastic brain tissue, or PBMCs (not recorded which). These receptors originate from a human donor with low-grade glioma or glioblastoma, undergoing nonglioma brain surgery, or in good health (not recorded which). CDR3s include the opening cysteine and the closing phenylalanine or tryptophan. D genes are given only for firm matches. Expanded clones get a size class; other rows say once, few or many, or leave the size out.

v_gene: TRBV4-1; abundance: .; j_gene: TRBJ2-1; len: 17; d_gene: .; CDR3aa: CASSQDLSVSYYNEQFF; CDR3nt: TGCGCCAGCAGCCAAGATCTTTCGGTCAGTTACTACAATGAGCAGTTCTTC
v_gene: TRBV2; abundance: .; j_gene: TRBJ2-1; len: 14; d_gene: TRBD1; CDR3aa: CASSEGQVGNEQFF; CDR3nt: TGTGCCAGCAGTGAGGGACAGGTGGGGAATGAGCAGTTCTTC
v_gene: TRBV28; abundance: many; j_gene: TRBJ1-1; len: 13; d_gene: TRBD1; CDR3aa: CASSSDRATEAFF; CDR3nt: TGTGCCAGCAGTTCCGACAGGGCCACTGAAGCTTTCTTT
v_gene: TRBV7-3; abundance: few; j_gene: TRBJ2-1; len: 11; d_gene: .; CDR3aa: CASSQGAEQFF; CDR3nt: TGTGCCAGCAGCCAAGGGGCTGAGCAGTTCTTC
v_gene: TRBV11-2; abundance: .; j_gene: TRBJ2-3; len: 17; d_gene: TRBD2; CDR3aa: CASSKRTSGISTDTQYF; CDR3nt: TGTGCCAGCAGCAAAAGGACTAGCGGCATTAGCACAGATACGCAGTATTTT
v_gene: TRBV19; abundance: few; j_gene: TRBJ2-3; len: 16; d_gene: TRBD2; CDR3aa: CASSIQAGGPSDTQYF; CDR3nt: TGTGCCAGTAGTATCCAAGCGGGGGGGCCATCAGATACGCAGTATTTT
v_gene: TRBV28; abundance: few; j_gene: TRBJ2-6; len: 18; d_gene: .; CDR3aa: CASSPSRRGFSGANVLTF; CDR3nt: TGTGCCAGCAGTCCATCCCGCAGGGGTTTCTCTGGGGCCAACGTCCTGACTTTC
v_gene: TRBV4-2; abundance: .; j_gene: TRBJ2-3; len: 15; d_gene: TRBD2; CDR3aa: CASSPSGGVIATQYF; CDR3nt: TGTGCCAGCAGCCCTAGCGGGGGGGTTATTGCTACGCAGTATTTT
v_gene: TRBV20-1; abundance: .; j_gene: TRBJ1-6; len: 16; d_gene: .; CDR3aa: CSARASCRDGLASLHF; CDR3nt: TGCAGTGCTAGAGCCTCGTGTAGAGACGGGTTGGCGTCCCTCCACTTT
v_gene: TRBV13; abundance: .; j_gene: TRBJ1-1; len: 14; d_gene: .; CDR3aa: CASSPRAQNTEAFF; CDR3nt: TGTGCCAGCAGCCCGAGGGCCCAGAACACTGAAGCTTTCTTT
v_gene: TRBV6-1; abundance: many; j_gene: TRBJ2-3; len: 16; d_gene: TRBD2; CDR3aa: CASSWGRGDGPDTQYF; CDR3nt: TGTGCCAGCTCCTGGGGGAGGGGTGATGGTCCAGATACGCAGTATTTT